The 26 T cell receptor beta chains in this list originate from one sample, sequenced in a study of blood T cell repertoires in COVID-19. Repertoires were generated with immunoSEQ multiplex PCR, while TCRdb's copy carries only in-frame clones and drops some. Of around 450,000 clones in the sample, approximately 86% were seen once. The sequencing input was PBMCs or T cells enriched from blood (not recorded which). The receptors were gathered from a woman aged 18-35 years who had recovered from COVID-19.

This chain joins TRBV5-4 and TRBJ2-5, with 8 bases matching TRBD2. V was pared by 0 bases and J by 5 bases, with 6 bases of the junction left unmatched. CDR1 and CDR2 (germline): SGHNT, YYREEE (reference sequence). The length of the CDR3 is 15 residues. CDR3 sequence reads: CASSLGGTRGETQYF. In DNA form, the CDR3 reads TGTGCCAGCAGCTTGGGAGGGACTAGGGGCGAGACCCAGTACTTC.

This chain links TRBV28 with TRBJ1-2; TRBD1 might be the D (6 bases). From germline, CDR1 is MDHEN and CDR2 SYDVKM. Trimming removed 8 bases at V and 0 bases at J, with 19 bases between. The CDR3 sequence is 16 residues long. The CDR3 DNA is TGTGCCAGCGGAGACCTCGGACAGCCTCCTAACTATGGCTACACCTTC. Amino acids: CASGDLGQPPNYGYTF.

The chain joins TRBV13 to TRBJ2-1, with 11 bases fitting TRBD2. This CDR3 contains 16 residues. V gave up 0 bases and J gave up 7 bases; unmatched junction bases: 5. CDR1 is PRHDT and CDR2 is FYEKMQ in the germline V gene (reference sequence). The CDR3 spells CASSLGNSGGANEQFF. CDR3 coding DNA: TGTGCCAGCAGCTTAGGCAATAGCGGGGGGGCAAATGAGCAGTTCTTC.

This sequence joins TRBV2 and TRBJ2-7; 13 bases are shared with TRBD2. V was pared by 2 bases and J by 7 bases, with 8 bases of the junction left unmatched. Germline V gene lookup returns CDR1 SNHLY and CDR2 FYNNEI. The CDR3 extends over 16 amino acids. The CDR3 spells CASSETRTSGGREQYF. CDR3 in DNA: TGTGCCAGCAGTGAAACGCGGACTAGCGGGGGTCGAGAGCAGTACTTC.

The chain links TRBV30 to TRBJ2-3; TRBD2 matches 8 bases. Germline V gives CDR1 GTSNPN, CDR2 SVGIG (reference sequence). This CDR3 is 15 amino acids long. Losses at the gene ends were 2 bases for V and 3 bases for J; bases not matched to a gene: 7. The CDR3 DNA reads TGTGCCTGGAGTTTTGCGGGGGGCAGGACAGATACGCAGTATTTT. Protein: CAWSFAGGRTDTQYF.

This clone was recorded only once. This chain links TRBV5-4 with TRBJ2-3; 8 bases line up with TRBD1. Germline CDR1 reads SGHNT; CDR2 reads YYREEE (reference sequence). The CDR3 covers 14 residues. The junction had 3 bases not matched to a gene; V was cut back by 3 bases and J by 3 bases. CDR3 region: CASSSRTGTDTQYF. The CDR3, as DNA: TGTGCCAGCAGCTCGAGGACAGGGACAGATACGCAGTATTTT.

The CDR3 bases are TGTGCCAGCAGTGATACTAACTATGGCTACACCTTC. Translating gives CASSDTNYGYTF. J is TRBJ1-2 and V is TRBV2; D is unresolved. Per germline, CDR1 SNHLY and CDR2 FYNNEI. V was trimmed by 3 bases and J by 0 bases, leaving 2 bases between them. The CDR3 consists of 12 residues.

This clone was counted a single time. J is TRBJ2-1 and V is TRBV5-3; 11 nucleotides match TRBD2. TRBV5-3 is reported as an ORF; its role is uncertain. V lost 2 bases and J lost 9; bases outside the gene matches: 4. The CDR3 is 14 amino acids. CDR3 protein: CARSLTSGGGEQFF. CDR3 nucleotide sequence: TGTGCCAGAAGCTTAACTAGCGGGGGAGGTGAGCAGTTCTTC.

V gene TRBV6-1 combines with J gene TRBJ2-5; D is possibly TRBD2 (6 bases). The CDR3 length is 14 residues. V dropped 3 bases and J dropped 4 bases, with 12 bases sitting between them. Germline V gene sequence: CDR1 MNHNS, CDR2 SASEGT. CDR3 residues: CASSDSLARETQYF. The CDR3 bases are TGTGCCAGCAGTGACAGTCTAGCGAGAGAGACCCAGTACTTC.

The V call is TRBV19, the J call TRBJ1-1, with 7 bases fitting TRBD1. Germline V lookup: CDR1 LNHDA, CDR2 SQIVND (reference sequence). The CDR3 runs to 14 residues. J lost 1 base, V lost 6 bases, and 5 bases had no gene match. CDR3 nucleotide sequence: TGTGCCAGTAGCTATCAGGGGGGGAACACTGAAGCTTTCTTT. Protein sequence: CASSYQGGNTEAFF.

The chain combines TRBV30 with TRBJ1-1, with 9 nucleotides matching TRBD1. The CDR3 consists of 14 residues. J was trimmed by 8 bases and V by 4 bases; bases with no gene match: 11. Germline-derived CDR1 and CDR2 are GTSNPN and SVGIG (reference sequence). The CDR3 here is CAWTPGQGWVEAFF. The CDR3 nucleotides read TGTGCCTGGACTCCCGGACAGGGGTGGGTAGAAGCTTTCTTT.

This clone was recorded once. This chain links TRBV19 with TRBJ1-2; 8 bases agree with TRBD1. This CDR3 region has 14 residues. The V segment lost 6 bases and the J segment 2 bases; nucleotides outside the gene matches: 5. The germline gives CDR1 LNHDA, CDR2 SQIVND (reference sequence). CDR3 in amino acids: CASRTAGGNYGYTF. The DNA for the CDR3 is TGTGCCAGTAGGACTGCAGGGGGCAACTATGGCTACACCTTC.

This chain connects TRBV11-1 to TRBJ1-4; a possible D gene is TRBD1 (5 bases). CDR3 length equals 14 residues. Germline CDR1 and CDR2: SGHAT and FQDESV (reference sequence). V shed 6 bases and J shed 5 bases, with 13 bases lying between them. The CDR3 nucleotides are TGTGCCAGCAGTTTCCTCGGGGGGAATGAAAAACTGTTTTTT. This gives the protein CASSFLGGNEKLFF.

The chain joins TRBV2 to TRBJ2-2; D gene unclear. V was pared by 2 bases and J by 0 bases, with 7 bases between. CDR1 is SNHLY, CDR2 FYNNEI, per germline. This CDR3 has 15 amino acids. The CDR3 bases are TGTGCCAGCAGTGAATGGCAGACGAACACCGGGGAGCTGTTTTTT. Its protein product is CASSEWQTNTGELFF.

The chain recombines TRBV5-4 with TRBJ2-7; TRBD1 might be the D (5 bases). Trimming shortened V by 0 bases and J by 3 bases, and 10 bases separated the two germline ends. CDR1 and CDR2 from the germline V gene are SGHNT and YYREEE (reference sequence). The CDR3 consists of 14 residues. CDR3 sequence (DNA): TGTGCCAGCAGCTTGGGGCAGGGTCTCTACGAGCAGTACTTC. Residues: CASSLGQGLYEQYF.

This clone has more than one count but fewer than ten. The chain links TRBV29-1 to TRBJ1-1, with D perhaps matching TRBD1 (5 bases). Trimming cost V 3 bases and J 4 bases, with 15 bases left between them. The CDR3 covers 14 residues. Germline lookup yields CDR1 SQVTM and CDR2 ANQGSEA. DNA of the CDR3: TGCAGCGTTGAGCGGGACCTTGGGACCACTGAAGCTTTCTTT. Protein: CSVERDLGTTEAFF.

CDR3 sequence reads: CASSGTPGLGNQPQHF. The DNA of the CDR3 is TGCGCCAGCAGCGGTACCCCGGGGTTGGGCAATCAGCCCCAGCATTTT. The chain is built from TRBV4-1 and TRBJ1-5; unclear D gene. V dropped 5 bases and J dropped 2 bases, with 16 bases sitting between them. CDR1 is MGHRA, CDR2 YSYEKL, per germline. This CDR3 region has 16 residues.

This clone was counted a single time. The chain carries TRBV4-1 and TRBJ1-6; the D is unclear. Germline loops: CDR1 MGHRA, CDR2 YSYEKL. V gave up 0 bases and J gave up 5 bases, with 8 bases separating them. The CDR3 is made up of 15 amino acids. DNA for the CDR3: TGCGCCAGCAGCCAAGAAAGGAGAAATAATTCACCCCTCCACTTT. Its protein is CASSQERRNNSPLHF.

This rearrangement joins TRBV5-1 to TRBJ2-3, with 16 bases lining up with TRBD2. With V trimmed by 2 bases and J by 4 bases, 7 bases remained unmatched. The CDR3 runs to 18 residues. Germline V gene lookup returns CDR1 SGHRS and CDR2 YFSETQ. The CDR3 coding sequence is TGCGCCAGCAGCTTTCCGGGACTAGCGGGGGGGCAGGCAGATACGCAGTATTTT. Amino acids: CASSFPGLAGGQADTQYF.

J is TRBJ2-5 and V is TRBV7-3, with TRBD2 as a possible D gene (6 bases). V was pared by 2 bases and J by 3 bases, with 10 bases between. The CDR3 extends over 14 amino acids. CDR1 is SGHTA and CDR2 is FQGTGA in the germline V gene. CDR3 in DNA: TGTGCCAGCAGCTTAGGAGGGGTCGAAGAGACCCAGTACTTC. Amino acids: CASSLGGVEETQYF.

The rearrangement links TRBV20-1 to TRBJ2-1, with D possibly being TRBD1 (6 bases). Germline V gives CDR1 DFQATT, CDR2 SNEGSKA (reference sequence). Trimming cost V 3 bases and J 7 bases, with 13 bases left between them. The CDR3 runs 13 residues. The CDR3 spells CSASRTGLNEQFF. The DNA of the CDR3 is TGCAGTGCTAGTAGAACAGGGCTGAATGAGCAGTTCTTC.

V is TRBV10-1 and J is TRBJ1-6; D remains ambiguous. Looked up from germline, CDR1 is WNHNN and CDR2 is SYGVQD (reference sequence). V dropped 11 bases and J dropped 2 bases, with 10 bases sitting between them. The CDR3 is 13 residues long. The CDR3 DNA reads as TGCGCCCGAGGGCCCCCCTATAATTCACCCCTCCACTTT. The encoded protein is CARGPPYNSPLHF.

V gene TRBV27 combines with J gene TRBJ1-1; 7 bases align to TRBD1. Trimming took 6 bases from V and 4 from J; bases not matched to a gene: 5. The CDR3 runs 13 residues. Germline lookup yields CDR1 MNHEY and CDR2 SMNVEV (reference sequence). The CDR3 DNA reads as TGTGCCAGCAGCCATACAGGGGCCACTGAAGCTTTCTTT. Translating gives CASSHTGATEAFF.

The V and J genes are TRBV7-2 and TRBJ2-3; D call uncertain. The germline CDR1 and CDR2 sequences are SGHTA and FQGNSA. This CDR3 contains 16 residues. V dropped 3 bases and J dropped 0 bases, with 13 bases sitting between them. The CDR3 nucleotides read TGTGCCAGCAGCTTCCAAGCGTTTCTTAGCACAGATACGCAGTATTTT. Translating gives CASSFQAFLSTDTQYF.

This clone was recorded only once. The chain links TRBV4-1 to TRBJ2-1; possible D gene TRBD1, 5 bases. The CDR3 consists of 16 residues. V was cut by 4 bases and J by 9 bases, with 22 bases left in between. Germline V gene sequence: CDR1 MGHRA, CDR2 YSYEKL. CDR3 coding DNA: TGCGCCAGCAGCCCCTACCCTGTGGGGCCCACCATTGAGCAGTTCTTC. Protein sequence: CASSPYPVGPTIEQFF.

This rearrangement joins TRBV5-1 to TRBJ2-2, with 12 bases matching TRBD2. Trimming cost V 4 bases and J 6 bases; bases outside gene matches: 10. Germline CDR1 and CDR2: SGHRS and YFSETQ. The CDR3 is made up of 17 amino acids. The CDR3 coding sequence is TGCGCCAGCAGCCTGGGTCGACTAGCGGGGGAACCCGGGGAGCTGTTTTTT. Translation: CASSLGRLAGEPGELFF.